This T cell receptor beta chain was observed in a study of patients and donors after allogeneic stem cell transplantation (dated by TCRdb to 2018 to 2020). The library came from RT-PCR. The instrument given in TCRdb is NextSeq 550. TCRdb cleaned the public reads at Q25 with fastp, built clones with MiXCR and kept in-frame beta chains. Every entry covers one CDR3 protein and lists the most common genes and DNA from its rows. Counted in this sample were some 960,000 distinct CDR3 sequences; more than 15% of them appeared once. 5.5% to 6.5% of the sample is taken by the ten largest. As for this clonotype: What this receptor recognizes is not known. Base qualities are not recorded, but no much larger clone differs from it by a single base.

This receptor was obtained from a human donor who was either an allogeneic HSCT recipient or a stem cell or donor lymphocyte infusion donor (not recorded which). It is not recorded whose cells these are; they may come from a transplant donor. Sequenced: blood, either unsorted or a sorted T cell fraction (not recorded which).

The nucleotides are TGTGCCAGTATCCGCAGGGGGTTCGAAAAACTGTTTTTT. This encodes CASIRRGFEKLFF. The chain is encoded by TRBV2 joined to TRBJ1-4; TRBD1 aligns with 7 central bases. Reading the germline V gene gives CDR1 SNHLY and CDR2 FYNNEI. From the cysteine up to the phenylalanine, the CDR3 has a length of 13 residues. Solely the CDR3 DNA is kept, with 39 bases framed from the first base. The germline V end is reduced by 9 bases and the J end by 8 bases; junction bases left unmatched: 9.